This T cell receptor (beta chain) derives from a study of cytomegalovirus exposure and HLA in healthy donors. The PCR made use of 60 Vbeta and 13 Jbeta primers. In the study's own analysis: A follow-up analysis tallied tens of millions of unique TCR beta chains, approximately 10 million shared. The table came from immunoSEQ multiplex PCR; TCRdb's copy has only in-frame clones and leaves some out. D and trimming come from the DNA, and the V and J calls and clone size come from that table. The data show about 180,000 clones, with 75% to 85% seen just once and more than 3.5% held by the top ten. Study-wide findings and caveats: Exclusion as indistinguishable affected some V segments, including TRBV6-2 and TRBV6-3. Cytomegalovirus association was listed for approximately 150 TCR beta chains.

About this clone: Its specificity is not known.

V gave up 4 bases and J gave up 5 bases, with 22 bases separating them. CDR3 length: 17 residues. Germline V gene lookup returns CDR1 SGHNT and CDR2 YYREEE (reference sequence). The source is a woman aged 55-75 years in good health and CMV-seropositive. Material for sequencing was PBMCs. This chain uses TRBV5-4 with TRBJ2-1; tentatively, D is TRBD2 (5 bases). The DNA of the CDR3 is TGTGCCAGCAGCCCGGACTTAGGTAGGGTTGGGAACAATGAGCAGTTCTTC. This encodes CASSPDLGRVGNNEQFF. The complete variable domain, with remaining parts taken from reference TRBV5-4 and TRBJ2-1, reads ETGVTQSPTHLIKTRGQQVTLRCSSQSGHNTVSWYQQALGQGPQFIFQYYREEENGRGNFPPRFSGLQFPNYSSELNVNALELDDSALYLCASSPDLGRVGNNEQFFGPGTRLTVL.